A single sample gave rise to the 28 T cell receptor beta chains below, sequenced in a study of blood T cell repertoires in COVID-19. Repertoires were generated with immunoSEQ multiplex PCR, while TCRdb's copy carries only in-frame clones and drops some. The sample holds more than 300,000 clones, roughly four fifths seen once. The sequenced sample was PBMCs or T cells enriched from blood (not recorded which). The receptors were sampled from a woman in her fifties or sixties who had recovered from COVID-19.

V gene TRBV3-1 (or the pseudogene TRBV3-2) combines with J gene TRBJ1-5, with D hard to call. Germline V gene sequence: CDR1 LGHDT, CDR2 YNNKEL (reference sequence). This CDR3 has 18 residues. V was shortened by 5 bases and J by 0 bases, with 20 bases between the two germline ends. CDR3 coding DNA: TGTGCCAGCAGCAATGGCCCGTTGAACCTTTATAGCAATCAGCCCCAGCATTTT. This gives the protein CASSNGPLNLYSNQPQHF.

The chain employs TRBV27 and TRBJ2-7, with D perhaps TRBD2 (6 bases). The CDR3 runs 15 residues. Per the germline V gene, CDR1 is MNHEY and CDR2 is SMNVEV (reference sequence). Trimming took off 7 bases at V and 2 bases at J, with 18 bases between the two ends. The CDR3 sequence: CASTGAWGEAYEQYF. The CDR3 DNA reads as TGTGCCAGCACCGGGGCTTGGGGGGAGGCCTACGAGCAGTACTTC.

V gene TRBV9 combines with J gene TRBJ2-2, with D perhaps TRBD2 (6 bases). V was shortened by 0 bases and J by 6 bases, with 15 bases between the two germline ends. The germline gives CDR1 SGDLS, CDR2 YYNGEE. The CDR3 has 16 residues. The CDR3: CASSVVGGRNPGELFF. Written as DNA, the CDR3 is TGTGCCAGCAGCGTAGTCGGGGGAAGAAACCCCGGGGAGCTGTTTTTT.

The chain uses TRBV4-3 and TRBJ1-5, with a possible D match to TRBD1 (6 bases). CDR3 length: 15 amino acids. CDR1 and CDR2 (germline): LGHNA, YSLEER. V was clipped by 1 base and J by 4 bases, with 11 bases between them. The CDR3, as DNA: TGCGCCAGCAGCCAAGTAAGGGGGAGAAATCAGCCCCAGCATTTT. Its translation: CASSQVRGRNQPQHF.

This clone showed up just once. This chain joins TRBV19 and TRBJ1-5; TRBD1 aligns across 9 bases. Germline-derived CDR1 and CDR2 are LNHDA and SQIVND (reference sequence). Trimming at V came to 6 bases and at J to 5 bases, leaving 8 bases not matched to a gene. This CDR3 is built from 15 residues. This chain's CDR3 is CASRTTGGADQPQHF. DNA for the CDR3: TGTGCCAGTAGGACAACAGGGGGCGCTGATCAGCCCCAGCATTTT.

The V gene is TRBV6-1, the J gene TRBJ2-3; 7 bases agree with TRBD1. Per the germline V gene, CDR1 is MNHNS and CDR2 is SASEGT. The V gene end was trimmed by 4 bases and the J gene end by 0 bases; junction bases not matched to a gene: 10. The CDR3 is 17 residues long. Here the CDR3 DNA reads TGTGCCAGCAGTGCCATTCCAGGACAGGCTAGCACAGATACGCAGTATTTT. Protein sequence: CASSAIPGQASTDTQYF.

The rearrangement joins TRBV4-1 to TRBJ2-3, with a possible D match to TRBD1 (6 bases). The CDR3 runs to 15 residues. V was pared by 3 bases and J by 5 bases, with 15 bases between. The germline gives CDR1 MGHRA, CDR2 YSYEKL. The CDR3, as DNA: TGCGCCAGCAGCCAGCAGGGGACCAGGGGAGATACGCAGTATTTT. Translating it yields CASSQQGTRGDTQYF.

The rearrangement joins TRBV2 to TRBJ1-2; possible D gene TRBD1, 6 bases. This CDR3 region has 14 residues. Trimming shortened V by 0 bases and J by 7 bases, and 12 bases separated the two germline ends. Looked up from germline, CDR1 is SNHLY and CDR2 is FYNNEI. The CDR3 DNA follows: TGTGCCAGCAGTGAAGCGGGAGGGACAACTGGCTACACCTTC. Protein product: CASSEAGGTTGYTF.

This rearrangement joins TRBV7-2 to TRBJ1-1, with D possibly matching TRBD1 (5 bases). The germline CDR1 and CDR2 sequences are SGHTA and FQGNSA. The V end lost 6 bases, the J end lost 0 bases, and 8 bases lay between the germline ends. The CDR3 runs to 13 residues. For the CDR3, the DNA is TGTGCCAGCAGTTCAGGGTTGAACACTGAAGCTTTCTTT. Protein product: CASSSGLNTEAFF.

V and J are TRBV7-2 and TRBJ2-2; a weak D match, TRBD2 (6 bases). The CDR3 has 17 residues. Germline CDR1 reads SGHTA; CDR2 reads FQGNSA. Trimming took off 1 base at V and 2 bases at J, with 14 bases between the two ends. The CDR3 coding sequence is TGTGCCAGCAGCTTAGATCGGTGGACTACCAACACCGGGGAGCTGTTTTTT. Translating it yields CASSLDRWTTNTGELFF.

The CDR3 DNA sequence: TGCGCCAGCAGCCGGGGGTCTAGCGGGGTTTTAGGAGATACGCAGTATTTT. Protein sequence: CASSRGSSGVLGDTQYF. The chain has TRBV5-1 and TRBJ2-3, with 9 bases aligning to TRBD2. Per germline, CDR1 SGHRS and CDR2 YFSETQ. After removal of 4 bases from V and 5 bases from J, the junction contained 14 bases not matched to a gene. This CDR3 is 17 amino acids long. Together with reference TRBV5-1 and TRBJ2-3, the CDR3 gives the full variable domain: KAGVTQTPRYLIKTRGQQVTLSCSPISGHRSVSWYQQTPGQGLQFLFEYFSETQRNKGNFPGRFSGRQFSNSRSEMNVSTLELGDSALYLCASSRGSSGVLGDTQYFGPGTRLTVL.

The chain combines TRBV28 with TRBJ2-5, with 7 bases lining up with TRBD2. V lost 6 bases to trimming and J lost 5 bases; unmatched junction nucleotides: 6. This CDR3 has 13 residues. Germline values: CDR1 MDHEN, CDR2 SYDVKM. In DNA form, the CDR3 reads TGTGCCAGCAGGAGGCCCGGGGGGGAGACCCAGTACTTC. This codes for CASRRPGGETQYF. The full variable domain, rest sourced from reference TRBV28 and TRBJ2-5, is DVKVTQSSRYLVKRTGEKVFLECVQDMDHENMFWYRQDPGLGLRLIYFSYDVKMKEKGDIPEGYSVSREKKERFSLILESASTNQTSMYLCASRRPGGETQYFGPGTRLLVL.

The gene calls are TRBV21-1 and TRBJ1-4. TRBV21-1 is termed a pseudogene. This CDR3 has 23 residues. CDR3 DNA sequence: TGTGCCAGCAGCAAAGGTCCGGTGTGTTTGGGCGGAACGGCGAGGAGGAATAGGGAAAAACTGTTTTTT. Amino acids: CASSKGPVCLGGTARRNREKLFF.

This clone showed up just once. This chain links TRBV10-3 with TRBJ1-1; TRBD1 agrees at 8 bases. The CDR3 has 13 residues. Looked up from germline, CDR1 is ENHRY and CDR2 is SYGVKD. With 3 bases clipped from V and 13 bases from J, the junction kept 10 bases outside the gene matches. CDR3 loop: CAISEMGQATGFF. The CDR3 DNA is TGTGCCATCAGTGAAATGGGACAGGCTACGGGTTTCTTT.

The chain recombines TRBV3-1 (or the pseudogene TRBV3-2) with TRBJ1-1; 11 bases agree with TRBD1. With 5 bases clipped from V and 5 bases from J, the junction kept 4 bases outside the gene matches. Germline lookup yields CDR1 LGHDT and CDR2 YNNKEL (reference sequence). This CDR3 has 14 amino acids. CDR3 sequence (DNA): TGTGCCAGCAGCTCCGGGACAGGGGGGACTGAAGCTTTCTTT. Residues: CASSSGTGGTEAFF.

The chain links TRBV9 to TRBJ2-3, with 15 nucleotides matching TRBD2. The CDR3 runs to 18 residues. V dropped 0 bases and J dropped 4; count of bases not matched to a gene: 6. Germline lookup yields CDR1 SGDLS and CDR2 YYNGEE. The DNA for the CDR3 is TGTGCCAGCAGCGTAGCCTCGGGACTAGCGGGGGGTCCAGATACGCAGTATTTT. This gives the protein CASSVASGLAGGPDTQYF.

This clone occurred a few times. J is TRBJ2-1 and V is TRBV9; TRBD1 matches at 7 bases. J was trimmed by 0 bases and V by 3 bases; bases with no gene match: 18. Germline CDR1 reads SGDLS; CDR2 reads YYNGEE. This CDR3 contains 20 residues. The CDR3 DNA sequence: TGTGCCAGCAGCGCCCCATTAACAGGGGTACGATCTAGCTCCTACAATGAGCAGTTCTTC. This encodes CASSAPLTGVRSSSYNEQFF.

V and J are TRBV2 and TRBJ2-1; 9 nucleotides align to TRBD2. The CDR3 consists of 15 residues. Germline assignment: CDR1 SNHLY and CDR2 FYNNEI. V was clipped by 7 bases and J by 2 bases; unmatched bases: 6. CDR3 in amino acids: CASKPTSGAYNEQFF. CDR3 bases: TGTGCCAGCAAACCGACTAGCGGAGCCTACAATGAGCAGTTCTTC.

The CDR3 DNA reads TGTGCCAGCAGTTATTCTAGACTAGCGGGGGGCTTCTTGAACGAGCAGTACTTC. Encoded protein: CASSYSRLAGGFLNEQYF. The chain has TRBV6-2 or TRBV6-3 and TRBJ2-7; 13 positions match TRBD2. This CDR3 is built from 18 residues. Trimming at V came to 3 bases and at J to 5 bases, leaving 13 bases not matched to a gene. From germline, CDR1 is MNHEY and CDR2 SVGEGT.

The V call is TRBV4-2, the J call TRBJ2-3; 9 nucleotides agree with TRBD2. The length of the CDR3 is 17 residues. CDR1 LGHNA and CDR2 YNFKEQ come from the germline V gene. The V segment lost 0 bases and the J segment 2 bases; nucleotides outside the gene matches: 6. In DNA, the CDR3 is TGTGCCAGCAGCCAAGAAGGAGCGGGGGGTTACACAGATACGCAGTATTTT. Translation gives CASSQEGAGGYTDTQYF.

A few counts support this clone. CDR3 nucleotides: TGTGCCAGCAGCGGTACGGAAGGGGCAGGCTACACCTTC. Translation gives CASSGTEGAGYTF. The chain joins TRBV7-3 to TRBJ1-2, with TRBD1 as a possible D gene (5 bases). The V and J ends lost 5 bases and 8 bases respectively, with 15 bases between them. The CDR3 spans 13 residues. Germline CDR1 is SGHTA and CDR2 is FQGTGA.

The chain couples TRBV4-2 to TRBJ1-2, with D hard to call. The V and J ends lost 4 bases and 6 bases respectively, with 15 bases between them. CDR1 LGHNA and CDR2 YNFKEQ come from the germline V gene. The length of the CDR3 is 14 residues. CDR3 amino acids: CASSRTRSGDGYTF. CDR3 DNA: TGTGCCAGCAGCCGGACGAGATCCGGGGATGGCTACACCTTC.

This sequence joins TRBV7-8 and TRBJ2-7, with 9 bases aligning to TRBD2. Germline trimming cut 3 bases from V and 6 bases from J; bases unmatched to any gene: 3. The CDR3 length is 13 residues. The germline gives CDR1 SGHVS, CDR2 FQNEAQ. The CDR3 sequence: CASSFSGSPEQYF. In DNA form, the CDR3 reads TGTGCCAGCAGCTTTAGCGGGAGTCCCGAGCAGTACTTC.

The chain couples TRBV5-1 to TRBJ1-2; 11 nucleotides line up with TRBD1. V gave up 4 bases and J gave up 4 bases; unmatched junction bases: 12. The CDR3 covers 17 residues. Germline V CDR1 and CDR2: SGHRS, YFSETQ. The CDR3 nucleotides are TGCGCCAGCAGCCCTGGGACAGGGGGAGTTGTCTTCTATGGCTACACCTTC. Residues: CASSPGTGGVVFYGYTF.

This sequence joins TRBV27 and TRBJ1-3; tentatively, D is TRBD1 (5 bases). This CDR3 is 14 amino acids long. Trimming pared 3 bases from V and 4 bases from J, leaving 10 bases between. Germline CDR1 MNHEY, CDR2 SMNVEV (reference sequence). CDR3 DNA sequence: TGTGCCAGCAGTTTCCAGGGTTCCGGAAACACCATATATTTT. It specifies CASSFQGSGNTIYF.

This clone occurred a few times. The rearrangement joins TRBV2 to TRBJ2-6, with D tentatively TRBD2 (5 bases). The CDR3 has 17 amino acids. CDR1 is SNHLY, CDR2 FYNNEI, per germline. V was pared by 7 bases and J by 4 bases, with 20 bases between. The CDR3 region has the DNA TGTGCCAGCACCCTAGGACTCAGGCAGTCAGGGGCCAACGTCCTGACTTTC. Residues: CASTLGLRQSGANVLTF. The entire variable domain, with the rest obtained from reference TRBV2 and TRBJ2-6, is as follows: EPEVTQTPSHQVTQMGQEVILRCVPISNHLYFYWYRQILGQKVEFLVSFYNNEISEKSEIFDDQFSVERPDGSNFTLKIRSTKLEDSAMYFCASTLGLRQSGANVLTFGAGSRLTVL.

The rearrangement uses TRBV6-4 and TRBJ1-1; the D is unclear. The CDR3 totals 13 residues. Germline loops: CDR1 MRHNA, CDR2 SNTAGT. Trimming cost V 3 bases and J 5 bases, with 10 bases left between them. The CDR3, as DNA: TGTGCCAGCAGTGAACGGTTGAGGACTGAAGCTTTCTTT. As protein: CASSERLRTEAFF.

This clone was seen only a few times. CDR3 in amino acids: CASWGQENTEAFF. CDR3 nucleotide sequence: TGTGCCAGCTGGGGACAAGAGAACACTGAAGCTTTCTTT. The chain employs TRBV7-9 and TRBJ1-1, with a weak D call TRBD1 (6 bases). CDR1 SEHNR and CDR2 FQNEAQ come from the germline V gene (reference sequence). The germline V and J ends were trimmed by 8 bases and 1 base, with 11 bases remaining between them. CDR3 length: 13 residues. The full variable domain, in which reference TRBV7-9 and TRBJ1-1 provide the parts outside the CDR3, is DTGVSQNPRHKITKRGQNVTFRCDPISEHNRLYWYRQTLGQGPEFLTYFQNEAQLEKSRLLSDRFSAERPKGSFSTLEIQRTEQGDSAMYLCASWGQENTEAFFGQGTRLTVV.